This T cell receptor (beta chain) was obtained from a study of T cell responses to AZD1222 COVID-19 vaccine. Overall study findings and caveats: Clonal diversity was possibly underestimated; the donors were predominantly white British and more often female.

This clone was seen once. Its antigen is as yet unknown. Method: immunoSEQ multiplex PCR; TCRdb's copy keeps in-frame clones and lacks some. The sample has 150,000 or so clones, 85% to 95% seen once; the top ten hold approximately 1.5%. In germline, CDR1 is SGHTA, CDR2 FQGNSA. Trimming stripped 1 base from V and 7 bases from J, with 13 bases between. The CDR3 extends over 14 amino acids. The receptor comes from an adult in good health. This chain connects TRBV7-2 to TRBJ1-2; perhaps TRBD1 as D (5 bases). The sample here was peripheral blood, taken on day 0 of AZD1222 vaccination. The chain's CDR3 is CASSLEPNGGGYTF. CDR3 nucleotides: TGTGCCAGCAGCTTAGAGCCTAACGGGGGTGGCTACACCTTC.